This TCR beta chain was sequenced during a study of prognosis after radiotherapy for stage I lung cancer. This clonotype appeared many times. The V end was cut by 4 bases, the J end by 6 bases, with 15 bases between. The CDR3 has 14 amino acids. In germline, CDR1 is SGHDT, CDR2 YYEEEE. CDR3 of TCR beta was amplified from genomic DNA via a two-round multiplex PCR. Primers (each specific to one TRBV or TRBJ gene) were used in first-round PCR. In TCRdb, the multiplex PCR reads were re-called with MiXCR into one record per CDR3 protein. The sample shows 26,000 or so distinct CDR3 sequences, about 32% of them seen only once.

The chain combines TRBV5-6 with TRBJ2-3; D is perhaps TRBD2 (7 bases). The receptor was isolated from a donor aged 50 or older with non-small cell lung cancer. The sample consisted of PBMCs, taken before or after stereotactic body radiation therapy (not recorded which). CDR3 region: CASSIGGQVDTQYF. In DNA, the CDR3 is TGTGCCAGCAGCATCGGGGGGCAGGTGGATACGCAGTATTTT.